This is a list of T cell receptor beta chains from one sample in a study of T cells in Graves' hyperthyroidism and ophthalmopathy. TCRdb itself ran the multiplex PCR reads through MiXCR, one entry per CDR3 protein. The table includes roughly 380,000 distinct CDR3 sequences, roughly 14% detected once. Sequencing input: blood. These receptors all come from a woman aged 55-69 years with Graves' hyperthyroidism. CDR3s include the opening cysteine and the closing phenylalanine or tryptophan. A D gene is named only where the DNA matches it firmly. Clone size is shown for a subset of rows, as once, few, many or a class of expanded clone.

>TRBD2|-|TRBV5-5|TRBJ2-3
TGTGCCAGCAGCCTTACTGGGGGACTAGCGATTAGCACAGATACGCAGTATTTT
CASSLTGGLAISTDTQYF
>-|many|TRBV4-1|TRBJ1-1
TGCGCCAGCAGCCCAGGTTTGCACACTGAAGCTTTCTTT
CASSPGLHTEAFF
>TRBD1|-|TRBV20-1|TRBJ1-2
TGCAGTGCTTGGGACAGCCTCTATGGCTACACCTTC
CSAWDSLYGYTF
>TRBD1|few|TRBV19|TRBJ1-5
TGTGCCAGTAGTATTCCAGGGGGTCAGCCCCAGCATTTT
CASSIPGGQPQHF
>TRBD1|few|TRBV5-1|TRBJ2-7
TGCGCCAGCAGCTTCGGGACAGGGTACGAGCAGTACTTC
CASSFGTGYEQYF
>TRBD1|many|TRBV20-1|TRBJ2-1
TGCAGTGCCGCTCTACAGGGGTTCGGGGAGCAGTTCTTC
CSAALQGFGEQFF
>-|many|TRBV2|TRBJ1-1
TGTGCCAGCAGAGCCGGTGGGGGGCGTGACACTGAAGCTTTCTTT
CASRAGGGRDTEAFF
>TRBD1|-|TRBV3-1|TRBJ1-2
TGTGCCAGCAGCCATTCAGGGGGGGATGGCTACACCTTC
CASSHSGGDGYTF
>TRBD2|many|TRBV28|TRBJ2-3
TGTGCCAGCACCAAACCTAGCGGGAGGGCCGGAGATACGCAGTATTTT
CASTKPSGRAGDTQYF
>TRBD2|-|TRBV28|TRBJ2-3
TGTGCCAGCAGTTTAGAGACTAGCGGGACAGATACGCAGTATTTT
CASSLETSGTDTQYF
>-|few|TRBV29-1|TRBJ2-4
TGCAGCGTCCTCGGCCCCGCTGGACAAAACATTCAGTACTTC
CSVLGPAGQNIQYF
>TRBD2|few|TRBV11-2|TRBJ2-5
TGTGCCAGCAGCTTAGGGCTAGCGGAAGAGACCCGGTACTTC
CASSLGLAEETRYF
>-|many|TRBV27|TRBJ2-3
TGTGCCAGCAGTTTACCGAGGGGAGATACGCAGTATTTT
CASSLPRGDTQYF
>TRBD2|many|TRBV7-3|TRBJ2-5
TGTGCCAGCAGCTTCGGGCTAGCGGGAGTGGAGACCCAGTACTTC
CASSFGLAGVETQYF
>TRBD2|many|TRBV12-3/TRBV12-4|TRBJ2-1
TGTGCCAGCAGGAAGACCGGCGGGAGTGGAGACAATGAGCAGTTCTTC
CASRKTGGSGDNEQFF
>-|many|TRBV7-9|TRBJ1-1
TGTGCCAGCACACCCAAGGGGCAGGCCAACACTGAAGCTTTCTTT
CASTPKGQANTEAFF
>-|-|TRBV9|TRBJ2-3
TGTGCCAGCAGCGTAGACGGGAGCACAGATACGCAGTATTTT
CASSVDGSTDTQYF
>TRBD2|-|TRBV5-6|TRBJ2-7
TGTGCCAGCAGCTTGGTGGCGGGAGGAGTCTACGAGCAGTACTTC
CASSLVAGGVYEQYF
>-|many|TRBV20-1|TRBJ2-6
TGCAGTGCCAAGAGGGGAGGTGGGGCCAACGTCCTGACTTTC
CSAKRGGGANVLTF
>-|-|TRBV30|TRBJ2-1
TGTGCCTGGAGTAGCGCGAGAAATGAGCAGTTCTTC
CAWSSARNEQFF
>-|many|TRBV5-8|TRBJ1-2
TGTGCCAGCAGCTTGAGGGGGGTTGACTATGGCTACACCTTC
CASSLRGVDYGYTF
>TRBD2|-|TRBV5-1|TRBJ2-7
TGTGCCAGCAGTCAGGGACTAGCGGGAGGGCTACCTCTCGAGCAGTACTTC
CASSQGLAGGLPLEQYF
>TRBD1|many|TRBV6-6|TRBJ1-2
TGTGCCAGCAGTTACTCGGCCGGGACAGCCCGCAGTGGCTACACCTTC
CASSYSAGTARSGYTF
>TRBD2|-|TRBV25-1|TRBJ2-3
TGTGCCAGCAGTGACGTGCGGGGGGGACAGAGGCGCGGGAATACGCAGTATTTT
CASSDVRGGQRRGNTQYF
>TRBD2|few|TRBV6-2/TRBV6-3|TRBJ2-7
TGTGCCAGCAGTTACAGGACTAGCGGTTACGAGCAGTACTTC
CASSYRTSGYEQYF
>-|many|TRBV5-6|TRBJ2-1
TGTGCCAGCAGCTTGGTTCTTCAGAATGAGCAGTTCTTC
CASSLVLQNEQFF
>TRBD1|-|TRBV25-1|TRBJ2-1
TGTGCCAGCAGTGAATTCGGGACAGGGGGTAGTGAGCAGTTCTTC
CASSEFGTGGSEQFF
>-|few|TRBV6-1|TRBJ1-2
TGTGCCAGCAGTCAGGGAGGGACATCCTATGGCTACACCTTC
CASSQGGTSYGYTF
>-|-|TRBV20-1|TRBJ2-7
TGCAGTGCGGGGACCTCCTACCTGTATGAGCAGTACTTC
CSAGTSYLYEQYF
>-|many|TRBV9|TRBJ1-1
TGTGCCAGCAGCCAGGGCCCAAATACTGAAGCTTTCTTT
CASSQGPNTEAFF
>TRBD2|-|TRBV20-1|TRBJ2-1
TGCAGTGCTAGAGGTCCTAGCGGGAGGGCCCCGGGCAATGAGCAGTTCTTC
CSARGPSGRAPGNEQFF
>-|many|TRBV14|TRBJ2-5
TGTGCCAGCAGCCAACGGTTAGCCCAGACCCAGTACTTC
CASSQRLAQTQYF
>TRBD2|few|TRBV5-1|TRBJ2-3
TGCGCCAGCAGCTTGATAGGGACTAGCGGGGGCACAGATACGCAGTATTTT
CASSLIGTSGGTDTQYF
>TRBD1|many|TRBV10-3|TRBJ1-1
TGTGCCATCAAGCCGGGACAGATGAACACTGAAGCTTTCTTT
CAIKPGQMNTEAFF
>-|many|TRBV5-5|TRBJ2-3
TGTGCCAGCGAGGGGGACACTTCTACCACAGATACGCAGTATTTT
CASEGDTSTTDTQYF
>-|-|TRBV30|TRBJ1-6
TGTGCCTGGAGTGTACCCAGCTATAATTCACCCCTCCACTTT
CAWSVPSYNSPLHF
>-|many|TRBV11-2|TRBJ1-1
TGTGCCAGCAGCGCTGACGGACAGATGAACACTGAAGCTTTCTTT
CASSADGQMNTEAFF
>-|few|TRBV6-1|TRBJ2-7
TGTGCCAGCAACCCTATCTCGGGTTCCTGGGGGGAGCAGTACTTC
CASNPISGSWGEQYF
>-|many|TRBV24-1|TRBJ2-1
TGTGCCACCAGTGATCAGCTAGGAGGCGGCCTGAGCTCCTACAATGAGCAGTTCTTC
CATSDQLGGGLSSYNEQFF
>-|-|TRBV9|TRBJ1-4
TGTGCCAGCAGCAATTCAGGGGTGGCTAATGAAAAACTGTTTTTT
CASSNSGVANEKLFF
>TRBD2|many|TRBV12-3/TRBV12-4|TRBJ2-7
TGTGCCAGCAGTTTAATCGCGGGAGGGCGGGAGCAGTACTTC
CASSLIAGGREQYF
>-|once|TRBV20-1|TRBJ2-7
TGCAGTGCTAGAGACTTCGGGGCCTCAACGAGCGAGCAGTACTTC
CSARDFGASTSEQYF
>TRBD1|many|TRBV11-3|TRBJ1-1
TGTGCCAGCAGCTTAAGGCAGGGGGCGCAGACTGAAGCTTTCTTT
CASSLRQGAQTEAFF
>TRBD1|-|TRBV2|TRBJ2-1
TGTGCCAGCAGGAAACCGGGACAGGGTTACAATGAGCAGTTCTTC
CASRKPGQGYNEQFF
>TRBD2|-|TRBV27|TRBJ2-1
TGTGCCAGCACCCAGGGTAGCGGGAGACGGAATGAGCAGTTCTTC
CASTQGSGRRNEQFF
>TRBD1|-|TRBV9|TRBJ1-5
TGTGCCAGCAGCGTAGCAGGGGGCAGCAATCAGCCCCAGCATTTT
CASSVAGGSNQPQHF
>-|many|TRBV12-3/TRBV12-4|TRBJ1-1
TGTGCCAGCAGTGCCCTGGGGGCATTACTGAACACTGAAGCTTTCTTT
CASSALGALLNTEAFF
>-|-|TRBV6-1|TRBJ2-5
TGTGCCAGCAGACTACAGGGGAGGGAGACCCAGTACTTC
CASRLQGRETQYF
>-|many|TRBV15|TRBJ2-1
TGTGCCACCAGCAGAGATTTAAGCACCGATGAGCAGTTCTTC
CATSRDLSTDEQFF